What follows are 32 T cell receptor beta chains derived from one specimen sequenced in a study of a mutant IDH1 vaccine in newly diagnosed glioma. TCRdb's table, derived via immunoSEQ multiplex PCR, lists solely in-frame clones and lacks some. The data show over 60,000 clones, roughly 76% seen once. Antigens of these TCRs are unknown. Described time point: week 35, safety follow-up. Each vaccine dose was 300 ug of mutant IDH1 20-mer peptide, with topical imiquimod. The material was PBMCs, obtained from a glioma patient whose treatment included an IDH1 peptide vaccine. The receptors originated from a middle-aged man with glioma.

CDR3 amino acids: CASSLGPSSYEQYF. CDR3 coding DNA: TGTGCCAGCAGCTTAGGCCCTAGTTCCTACGAGCAGTACTTC. V gene TRBV7-2 combines with J gene TRBJ2-7; unclear D gene. The CDR3 spans 14 residues. Trimming stripped 1 base from V and 1 base from J, with 8 bases between. Germline V gene lookup returns CDR1 SGHTA and CDR2 FQGNSA.

The chain joins TRBV27 to TRBJ2-7, with D possibly being TRBD2 (6 bases). Trimming left V 8 bases short and J 0 bases short, with 26 bases between. The germline V gene has CDR1 MNHEY and CDR2 SMNVEV (reference sequence). This CDR3 is built from 18 residues. The CDR3, as DNA: TGTGCCAGCGGGAATCTGGGTAGCGGAACTAGGGGCTCCTACGAGCAGTACTTC. The encoded protein is CASGNLGSGTRGSYEQYF.

This chain connects TRBV7-2 to TRBJ1-5; 7 positions match TRBD1. V was pared by 5 bases and J by 0 bases, with 7 bases of the junction left unmatched. CDR3 length: 16 residues. Germline V gene data show CDR1 as SGHTA and CDR2 as FQGNSA. The CDR3 region has the DNA TGTGCCAGCAGCAGGGGGCGCCGGCTTAGCAATCAGCCCCAGCATTTT. It yields the protein CASSRGRRLSNQPQHF. The entire variable domain, with the rest obtained from reference TRBV7-2 and TRBJ1-5, is as follows: GAGVSQSPSNKVTEKGKDVELRCDPISGHTALYWYRQSLGQGLEFLIYFQGNSAPDKSGLPSDRFSAERTGGSVSTLTIQRTQQEDSAVYLCASSRGRRLSNQPQHFGDGTRLSIL.

This chain's CDR3 is CARSLTGFDQPQHF. Here the CDR3 DNA reads TGTGCCAGAAGCCTGACAGGGTTCGATCAGCCCCAGCATTTT. The chain combines TRBV7-5 with TRBJ1-5; the table's D call of TRBD1 was not tested on the DNA. TRBV7-5 is shown as a pseudogene. The CDR3 has 14 amino acids.

The chain has TRBV15 and TRBJ2-3, with D possibly being TRBD2 (7 bases). Germline loops: CDR1 LNHNV, CDR2 YYDKDF (reference sequence). There are 17 residues in the CDR3. The V gene lost 1 base and the J gene lost 6 bases, with 20 bases spanning the gap. The CDR3 nucleotides read TGTGCCACCAGCAGAGCTTCAGGCGGGGGCCCCCAGGATACGCAGTATTTT. The encoded protein is CATSRASGGGPQDTQYF.

The chain is built from TRBV9 and TRBJ2-7, with D possibly matching TRBD2 (6 bases). This CDR3 is built from 15 residues. The germline V and J ends were trimmed by 0 bases and 3 bases, with 13 bases remaining between them. The germline CDR1 and CDR2 sequences are SGDLS and YYNGEE. The CDR3, as DNA: TGTGCCAGCAGCGTAGGAGGAGGGGACCTCTACGAGCAGTACTTC. Translating gives CASSVGGGDLYEQYF.

The J gene is TRBJ2-7, the V gene TRBV27, with 9 bases matching TRBD2. V lost 2 bases and J lost 2; bases outside the gene matches: 4. The CDR3 sequence is 15 residues long. Germline-derived CDR1 and CDR2 are MNHEY and SMNVEV (reference sequence). The CDR3 loop is CASSLIAGVTYEQYF. The CDR3 nucleotides read TGTGCCAGCAGTTTAATAGCGGGGGTTACCTACGAGCAGTACTTC.

A few counts support this clone. J is TRBJ1-5 and V is TRBV30; D gene unclear. The CDR3 loop spans 13 amino acids. Trimming cost V 3 bases and J 1 base, with 7 bases left between them. Germline CDR1 reads GTSNPN; CDR2 reads SVGIG (reference sequence). CDR3 amino acids: CAWSTDSNQPQHF. The DNA for the CDR3 is TGTGCCTGGAGCACAGACAGCAATCAGCCCCAGCATTTT.

The CDR3 coding sequence is TGTGCCAGCAGCTTAATTCCCCCTGGACGGGGGGATTCCTACGAGCAGTACTTC. This codes for CASSLIPPGRGDSYEQYF. The rearrangement joins TRBV7-2 to TRBJ2-7; 7 bases match TRBD2. CDR1 is SGHTA, CDR2 FQGNSA, per germline. The CDR3 is 18 amino acids. V shed 2 bases and J 1 base; nucleotides not matched to a gene: 14.

The genes are TRBV15 and TRBJ2-7; D gene ambiguous. CDR3 length: 14 amino acids. The germline gives CDR1 LNHNV, CDR2 YYDKDF (reference sequence). V lost 0 bases and J 4 bases, leaving 10 bases between the germline ends. CDR3 protein: CATSREGRTYEQYF. In DNA, the CDR3 is TGTGCCACCAGCAGAGAAGGACGCACATACGAGCAGTACTTC.

This clone has just one count. The V and J genes are TRBV9 and TRBJ2-3; D may be TRBD2 (7 bases). V lost 4 bases to trimming and J lost 1 base, with 31 bases between them. The CDR3 runs to 21 residues. In germline, CDR1 is SGDLS, CDR2 YYNGEE. DNA of the CDR3: TGTGCCAGCAGCCCGACGATTGGCGGGAGAGGGGGGACCTGGGGCACAGATACGCAGTATTTT. Translation: CASSPTIGGRGGTWGTDTQYF.

This chain links TRBV29-1 with TRBJ1-1, with D possibly matching TRBD1 (6 bases). The CDR3 sequence is 13 residues long. The germline CDR1 and CDR2 sequences are SQVTM and ANQGSEA. Trimming left V 4 bases short and J 3 bases short, with 12 bases between. The CDR3 reads CSVALRGDTEAFF. CDR3 nucleotides: TGCAGCGTTGCCCTCAGGGGTGACACTGAAGCTTTCTTT.

This chain connects TRBV28 to TRBJ2-7, with a tentative D call TRBD1 (6 bases). Trimming pared 2 bases from V and 3 bases from J, leaving 11 bases between. Looked up from germline, CDR1 is MDHEN and CDR2 is SYDVKM. The CDR3 is 14 amino acids. For the CDR3, the DNA is TGTGCCAGCAGTTTACGACAGGCAGGCTACGAGCAGTACTTC. Protein: CASSLRQAGYEQYF.

This sequence joins TRBV11-2 and TRBJ2-2; 12 positions agree with TRBD2. In germline, CDR1 is SGHAT, CDR2 FQNNGV. This CDR3 is built from 18 residues. J lost 5 bases, V lost 3 bases, and 10 bases had no gene match. For the CDR3, the DNA is TGTGCCAGCAGCTTCCGATATCAAGGACTAGCGGGGACCGGGGAGCTGTTTTTT. This codes for CASSFRYQGLAGTGELFF.

V usage is TRBV11-2 and J usage is TRBJ2-2; 10 bases are shared with TRBD2. Per the germline V gene, CDR1 is SGHAT and CDR2 is FQNNGV. V lost 3 bases and J lost 5; bases outside the gene matches: 3. This CDR3 is built from 15 residues. CDR3 in DNA: TGTGCCAGCAGCTTGGGTAGCGGGGGGACCGGGGAGCTGTTTTTT. Protein product: CASSLGSGGTGELFF.

The chain links TRBV30 to TRBJ2-7; D unclear. Germline values: CDR1 GTSNPN, CDR2 SVGIG (reference sequence). The CDR3 extends over 11 amino acids. Trimming left V 5 bases short and J 3 bases short, with 8 bases between. The CDR3 DNA reads as TGTGCCTGGGGCAGTCTCTACGAGCAGTACTTC. Its protein product is CAWGSLYEQYF. Full variable domain (missing parts from reference TRBV30 and TRBJ2-7): SQTIHQWPATLVQPVGSPLSLECTVEGTSNPNLYWYRQAAGRGLQLLFYSVGIGQISSEVPQNLSASRPQDRQFILSSKKLLLSDSGFYLCAWGSLYEQYFGPGTRLTVT.

The J gene is TRBJ2-2, the V gene TRBV19; the D gene could be TRBD1 or TRBD2 (5 bases each). The V gene's germline CDR1 is LNHDA and CDR2 SQIVND (reference sequence). CDR3 length: 12 residues. V was shortened by 8 bases and J by 7 bases, with 11 bases between the two germline ends. Here the CDR3 DNA reads TGTGCCAGTGGGACCTCGGGCGGGGAGCTGTTTTTT. Its translation: CASGTSGGELFF.

In DNA form, the CDR3 reads TGCAGCGTTTTGCCTCCTGCCAATACCTACACCTTC. Its protein product is CSVLPPANTYTF. The rearrangement links TRBV29-1 to TRBJ1-2, with D unresolved. This CDR3 is 12 amino acids long. In germline, CDR1 is SQVTM, CDR2 ANQGSEA. Trimming left V 5 bases short and J 10 bases short, with 17 bases between.

V is TRBV6-6 and J is TRBJ2-1, with TRBD1 matching over 8 bases. The V gene end was trimmed by 6 bases and the J gene end by 3 bases; junction bases not matched to a gene: 7. The germline V gene has CDR1 MNHNY and CDR2 SVGAGI (reference sequence). The CDR3 totals 15 residues. This CDR3 reads CASRTSGGGYNEQFF. The CDR3 bases are TGTGCCAGCAGGACCTCAGGGGGCGGCTACAATGAGCAGTTCTTC.

V gene TRBV5-5 combines with J gene TRBJ2-5, with D unresolved. V lost 1 base, J lost 1 base, and 5 bases lay in between. The CDR3 is 13 amino acids. The V gene's germline CDR1 is SGHKS and CDR2 YYEKEE (reference sequence). This CDR3 reads CASSLLAQETQYF. CDR3 coding DNA: TGTGCCAGCAGCTTGCTGGCCCAAGAGACCCAGTACTTC.

The chain uses TRBV28 and TRBJ2-7, with TRBD1 matching 8 bases. Per the germline V gene, CDR1 is MDHEN and CDR2 is SYDVKM. This CDR3 region has 15 residues. With V trimmed by 3 bases and J by 7 bases, 11 bases remained unmatched. The CDR3 sequence: CASSFMDRDLLEQYF. CDR3 nucleotide sequence: TGTGCCAGCAGTTTCATGGACAGGGACCTCTTAGAGCAGTACTTC. Full variable domain (missing parts from reference TRBV28 and TRBJ2-7): DVKVTQSSRYLVKRTGEKVFLECVQDMDHENMFWYRQDPGLGLRLIYFSYDVKMKEKGDIPEGYSVSREKKERFSLILESASTNQTSMYLCASSFMDRDLLEQYFGPGTRLTVT.

This clone was seen a single time. The chain uses TRBV19 and TRBJ2-6; D gene uncertain. The CDR3 covers 16 residues. V was cut by 7 bases and J by 0 bases, with 13 bases left in between. CDR1 is LNHDA and CDR2 is SQIVND in the germline V gene (reference sequence). The CDR3 region is CASMTATLSGANVLTF. The CDR3 nucleotides are TGTGCCAGTATGACCGCTACACTCTCTGGGGCCAACGTCCTGACTTTC.

The genes are TRBV11-3 and TRBJ2-1; TRBD1 is a possible D gene (6 bases). CDR3 size: 14 residues. Germline CDR1 reads SGHNT; CDR2 reads YENEEA. V gave up 5 bases and J gave up 4 bases, with 12 bases separating them. The CDR3 loop is CASSTDRAYNEQFF. In nucleotides, the CDR3 is TGTGCCAGCAGCACGGACAGAGCATACAATGAGCAGTTCTTC.

CDR3 amino acids: CATSILAGKTDTQYF. Written as DNA, the CDR3 is TGCGCCACCTCGATACTAGCGGGGAAAACAGATACGCAGTATTTT. The V and J genes are TRBV10-1 and TRBJ2-3; 10 bases are shared with TRBD2. This CDR3 is 15 amino acids long. CDR1 is WNHNN, CDR2 SYGVQD, per germline (reference sequence). Germline trimming cut 10 bases from V and 3 bases from J; bases unmatched to any gene: 10.

This clone showed up just once. The genes are TRBV30 and TRBJ2-3; 7 bases match TRBD1. The trim removed 8 bases at V and 2 bases at J, leaving 7 bases unmatched. There are 13 residues in the CDR3. Germline V gene sequence: CDR1 GTSNPN, CDR2 SVGIG (reference sequence). The CDR3 reads CARRGLDTDTQYF. The CDR3 DNA reads as TGTGCCCGAAGGGGGCTCGACACAGATACGCAGTATTTT.

In this sample, this clone turned up a few times. The gene calls are TRBV9 and TRBJ1-1, with 10 bases matching TRBD1. The CDR3 covers 16 residues. The V segment lost 3 bases and the J segment 0 bases; nucleotides outside the gene matches: 5. Germline values: CDR1 SGDLS, CDR2 YYNGEE. The CDR3 bases are TGTGCCAGCAGCGCCGGGACAGGGGCGATGAACACTGAAGCTTTCTTT. This gives the protein CASSAGTGAMNTEAFF.

This clone was observed a single time. The chain employs TRBV6-5 and TRBJ2-1, with D possibly being TRBD2 (5 bases). This CDR3 contains 14 residues. Trimming took 8 bases from V and 4 from J, leaving 15 bases between them. Germline CDR1 MNHEY, CDR2 SVGAGI. CDR3 nucleotides: TGTGCCAGCCTTTCGCGCCGCGGGTACAATGAGCAGTTCTTC. This translates into CASLSRRGYNEQFF.

J is TRBJ2-7 and V is TRBV28, with D possibly TRBD2 on 6 matching bases. The CDR3 spans 11 residues. Germline V CDR1 and CDR2: MDHEN, SYDVKM. Trimming removed 3 bases at V and 7 bases at J, with 7 bases between. The CDR3 loop reads CASSLTREQYF. DNA of the CDR3: TGTGCCAGCAGTTTGACTAGGGAGCAGTACTTC.

The chain uses TRBV4-1 and TRBJ2-1; D gene unclear. The CDR3 runs 12 residues. Germline values: CDR1 MGHRA, CDR2 YSYEKL. V lost 3 bases and J lost 12, with 12 bases in between. The CDR3 region is CASSQTRTGQFF. The CDR3 DNA reads as TGCGCCAGCAGCCAGACACGTACCGGGCAGTTCTTC.

The V and J genes are TRBV11-2 and TRBJ1-1; 7 bases are shared with TRBD1. The junction had 12 bases not matched to a gene; V was cut back by 5 bases and J by 6 bases. The CDR3 length is 15 residues. Germline CDR1 and CDR2: SGHAT and FQNNGV. CDR3 coding DNA: TGTGCCAGCAGCCCAACGACAGGAAGGGGGCCTGAAGCTTTCTTT. Amino acid sequence: CASSPTTGRGPEAFF.

The chain links TRBV6-5 to TRBJ1-4, with 8 bases matching TRBD1. The CDR3 spans 14 residues. Germline V gene data show CDR1 as MNHEY and CDR2 as SVGAGI. Trimming took 6 bases from V and 3 from J; bases not matched to a gene: 3. The CDR3 DNA sequence: TGTGCCAGCAGACGGACAGGGCCTAATGAAAAACTGTTTTTT. The encoded protein is CASRRTGPNEKLFF.

Only a few counts were recorded for this clone. This chain joins TRBV4-2 and TRBJ1-5; D perhaps matches TRBD1 (5 bases). Trimming cost V 4 bases and J 2 bases, with 12 bases left between them. The CDR3 is made up of 15 amino acids. The germline V gene has CDR1 LGHNA and CDR2 YNFKEQ. The DNA for the CDR3 is TGTGCCAGCAGCCGTGAAGGGGCTGGCAATCAGCCCCAGCATTTT. Encoded protein: CASSREGAGNQPQHF.